The clone carrying this TCR beta chain came up many times. Antigen unknown. This specimen belongs to a study of blood T cells in healthy people across ages. Study overall: Template switching recovered approximately one barcoded beta molecule for every two T cells.

Study observations and caveats: Compared with aged donors, long-lived donors showed fewer expanded clones, suggesting selection. Samples with more naive T cells showed higher observed beta diversity.

Peripheral blood from each donor was collected in a volume of 9.5 to 10 milliliters. The use of a sample-barcoded 5' primer and a J-beta primer mix characterized a second PCR of 7 to 11 cycles. TCRdb used MiXCR to reprocess the 5' RACE reads, holding one entry per CDR3 protein. The data show hundreds of thousands of distinct CDR3 sequences, less than 35% seen once. This clonotype was sampled from a woman over 75 in good health. Sample: blood.

The CDR3: CASSTYRLASYNEQFF. CDR3 nucleotide sequence: TGTGCCAGCAGCACCTACCGACTAGCGAGTTACAATGAGCAGTTCTTC. The chain has TRBV5-8 and TRBJ2-1; 8 bases line up with TRBD2. CDR1 is SGHTS and CDR2 is YDEGEE in the germline V gene. V shed 4 bases, J shed 4 bases, and the junction held 10 bases outside the gene matches. The CDR3 is 16 residues long.